The sequence of this T cell receptor beta chain was determined in a study of T cell responses to AZD1222 COVID-19 vaccine. Clones were read by immunoSEQ multiplex PCR, and TCRdb kept only the in-frame ones, dropping some. Of some 150,000 clones listed, about 93% are singletons. Study-wide points: The donor group comprised mostly white British people and more females; the analysis possibly underestimated clonal diversity.

This clone occurred once. Its antigen is not known. At one of its ends the junction is not consistent with the germline gene, which may arise from a read error. This CDR3 contains 15 residues. The germline CDR1 and CDR2 sequences are SGHAT and FQNNGV. Sequenced material: peripheral blood, taken 28 days after the second AZD1222 dose. The receptor was derived from an adult who received the AZD1222 COVID-19 vaccine. V gene TRBV11-2 combines with J gene TRBJ1-4, with D possibly TRBD1 on 6 matching bases. The CDR3 loop is CASSLGDRTTEKLFF. Written as DNA, the CDR3 is TGTGCCAGCAGCTTAGGAGACAGGACTACTGAAAAACTGTTTTTT.